Below, 19 T cell receptor beta chains from the same sample are listed, as sequenced in a study of T cells in Graves' hyperthyroidism and ophthalmopathy. The CDR3 regions of TCR beta were amplified from RNA transcripts. The TCR CDR3 was amplified in a first-round RT-PCR using the HTBI primer set. MiXCR, run by TCRdb on the multiplex PCR reads, gives a single entry per CDR3 protein. Of about 740,000 distinct CDR3 sequences in the sample, around 15% were seen once. Sequencing was performed on blood. These receptors came from a woman aged 18-29 years with Graves' hyperthyroidism.

The count of this clonotype is one. CDR3 sequence: CATKPWGASAEQYF. CDR3 DNA: TGTGCCACCAAGCCGTGGGGGGCCTCGGCCGAGCAGTACTTC. V usage is TRBV19 and J usage is TRBJ2-7, with D perhaps given as TRBD1 or TRBD2 (6 bases each). Germline CDR1 and CDR2: LNHDA and SQIVND (reference sequence). This CDR3 has 14 amino acids. V lost 10 bases and J 6 bases, leaving 22 bases between the germline ends.

This clonotype was seen repeatedly, ten times or more. The rearrangement links TRBV28 to TRBJ2-3, with a possible D match to TRBD2 (6 bases). Germline V gives CDR1 MDHEN, CDR2 SYDVKM. Between the trimmed V and J ends, which lost 2 bases and 6 bases, there was a span of 6 bases. The CDR3 contains 12 residues. CDR3 protein: CASSLLADTQYF. Written as DNA, the CDR3 is TGTGCCAGCAGTTTACTAGCGGATACGCAGTATTTT.

V usage is TRBV20-1 and J usage is TRBJ2-5; 7 nucleotides agree with TRBD1. After removal of 6 bases from V and 5 bases from J, the junction contained 6 bases not matched to a gene. Germline assignment: CDR1 DFQATT and CDR2 SNEGSKA (reference sequence). This CDR3 spans 12 amino acids. CDR3 region: CSAEGAGETQYF. Written as DNA, the CDR3 is TGCAGTGCCGAGGGGGCCGGTGAGACCCAGTACTTC.

V and J are TRBV7-2 and TRBJ2-7; the D gene is possibly TRBD2 (5 bases). Trimming took off 1 base at V and 2 bases at J, with 12 bases between the two ends. The CDR3 has 15 amino acids. Germline assignment: CDR1 SGHTA and CDR2 FQGNSA. The CDR3 coding sequence is TGTGCCAGCAGCTTAGAGAGCGGTGCCACCTACGAGCAGTACTTC. Protein sequence: CASSLESGATYEQYF.

This clonotype came up many times. The chain is built from TRBV20-1 and TRBJ2-1, with D hard to call. The CDR3 consists of 14 residues. Germline CDR1 is DFQATT and CDR2 is SNEGSKA (reference sequence). V was clipped by 2 bases and J by 3 bases, with 11 bases between them. CDR3 DNA: TGCAGTGCTAGATGGGCTAGTCGCTACAATGAGCAGTTCTTC. Its translation: CSARWASRYNEQFF.

Ten or more counts support this clonotype. This sequence joins TRBV18 and TRBJ2-1, with no clear D. Per germline, CDR1 KGHSH and CDR2 LQKENI. The CDR3 extends over 16 amino acids. Trimming took off 3 bases at V and 3 bases at J, with 15 bases between the two ends. The CDR3 DNA sequence: TGTGCCAGCTCACCCGCTGGAAGTGGGGACTACAATGAGCAGTTCTTC. Its protein product is CASSPAGSGDYNEQFF.

The table lists this clonotype with a few counts. This rearrangement joins TRBV19 to TRBJ2-6; 10 positions agree with TRBD1. Germline V gives CDR1 LNHDA, CDR2 SQIVND (reference sequence). The trim removed 6 bases at V and 0 bases at J, leaving 8 bases unmatched. CDR3 length: 18 amino acids. CDR3 loop: CASSDGTGESSGANVLTF. CDR3 DNA sequence: TGTGCCAGTAGCGATGGGACAGGGGAAAGCTCTGGGGCCAACGTCCTGACTTTC.

Only a few counts were recorded for this clonotype. This chain joins TRBV9 and TRBJ2-6, with unresolved D. Trimming shortened V by 0 bases and J by 0 bases, and 7 bases separated the two germline ends. Germline-derived CDR1 and CDR2 are SGDLS and YYNGEE. The CDR3 has 16 amino acids. The CDR3 region is CASSVAISSGANVLTF. The CDR3 nucleotides read TGTGCCAGCAGCGTAGCTATCAGCTCTGGGGCCAACGTCCTGACTTTC.

In its sample, this clonotype was seen many times. V usage is TRBV2 and J usage is TRBJ1-5; 7 positions agree with TRBD1. CDR1 and CDR2 (germline): SNHLY, FYNNEI. CDR3 length equals 16 residues. V trimming: 8 bases; J trimming: 1 base; junction bases outside the gene matches: 11. CDR3 region: CASDDINRGSNQPQHF. The CDR3 DNA is TGTGCCAGCGATGATATTAACAGGGGAAGCAATCAGCCCCAGCATTTT.

The J gene is TRBJ2-3, the V gene TRBV28, with 8 bases fitting TRBD2. From germline, CDR1 is MDHEN and CDR2 SYDVKM. This CDR3 has 16 residues. Trimming took 6 bases from V and 6 from J; bases not matched to a gene: 14. The CDR3, as DNA: TGTGCCAGCAGGACGGCTAGCGGGTCCCAGGGGGATACGCAGTATTTT. It is translated as CASRTASGSQGDTQYF. The whole variable domain, remainder taken from reference TRBV28 and TRBJ2-3, is DVKVTQSSRYLVKRTGEKVFLECVQDMDHENMFWYRQDPGLGLRLIYFSYDVKMKEKGDIPEGYSVSREKKERFSLILESASTNQTSMYLCASRTASGSQGDTQYFGPGTRLTVL.

There are a few counts of this clonotype. This sequence joins TRBV11-3 and TRBJ2-5, with 8 bases lining up with TRBD2. The CDR3 has 14 residues. Trimming cost V 4 bases and J 3 bases; bases outside gene matches: 4. Germline CDR1 and CDR2: SGHNT and YENEEA. The CDR3 DNA is TGTGCCAGCAGCTCGCCGGGACTAGAAGAGACCCAGTACTTC. As protein: CASSSPGLEETQYF.

V is TRBV6-1 and J is TRBJ2-1, with TRBD2 matching over 9 bases. CDR1 MNHNS and CDR2 SASEGT come from the germline V gene. V lost 7 bases and J lost 1; bases outside the gene matches: 5. This CDR3 spans 15 amino acids. The chain's CDR3 is CASTVSGRSYNEQFF. The CDR3, as DNA: TGTGCCAGCACCGTTAGCGGGAGATCCTACAATGAGCAGTTCTTC.

This clonotype was detected ten times or more. The DNA for the CDR3 is TGTGCCAGCAGGCTTTTGGGGGCTAGCAATCAGCCCCAGCATTTT. It codes for CASRLLGASNQPQHF. The rearrangement joins TRBV7-2 to TRBJ1-5; D is perhaps TRBD1 (6 bases). With 6 bases removed from V and 0 bases from J, the gap between germline ends came to 12 bases. The CDR3 covers 15 residues. Germline-derived CDR1 and CDR2 are SGHTA and FQGNSA.

This clonotype was picked up many times. The chain employs TRBV27 and TRBJ2-1, with no clear D. Germline V lookup: CDR1 MNHEY, CDR2 SMNVEV (reference sequence). V gave up 3 bases and J gave up 7 bases, with 10 bases separating them. This CDR3 comprises 13 residues. This CDR3 is CASSFAFPNEQFF. As DNA, the CDR3 is TGTGCCAGCAGTTTTGCCTTTCCTAATGAGCAGTTCTTC.

This clonotype occurred a few times. The chain has TRBV7-2 and TRBJ2-1; TRBD1 or TRBD2 may be the D gene (6 bases each). This CDR3 has 20 amino acids. V lost 4 bases to trimming and J lost 1 base, with 26 bases between them. Germline V gene sequence: CDR1 SGHTA, CDR2 FQGNSA. The CDR3 loop is CASSSRRRGLGTLSYNEQFF. CDR3 nucleotides: TGTGCCAGCAGCTCCCGGAGGAGGGGCCTTGGGACACTTTCCTACAATGAGCAGTTCTTC.

This clonotype has ten or more counts. CDR3 DNA: TGCGCCAGCGGGTTCAAGGACAGCGCCTACGAGCAGTACTTC. Amino acid sequence: CASGFKDSAYEQYF. The gene calls are TRBV5-1 and TRBJ2-7; D is perhaps TRBD1 (6 bases). The germline V gene has CDR1 SGHRS and CDR2 YFSETQ. The CDR3 has 14 amino acids. Trimming removed 7 bases at V and 2 bases at J, with 16 bases between.

The chain recombines TRBV4-3 with TRBJ2-7; D perhaps matches TRBD2 (6 bases). The CDR3 runs 18 residues. Per the germline V gene, CDR1 is LGHNA and CDR2 is YSLEER. Trimming pared 0 bases from V and 0 bases from J, leaving 18 bases between. In DNA form, the CDR3 reads TGCGCCAGCAGCCAAGAGGTTGTTAGGACTATCAGCTCCTACGAGCAGTACTTC. Protein: CASSQEVVRTISSYEQYF.

This chain links TRBV5-6 with TRBJ2-5; no clear D. Germline CDR1 reads SGHDT; CDR2 reads YYEEEE. CDR3 size: 11 residues. V lost 2 bases to trimming and J lost 9 bases, with 8 bases between them. CDR3 sequence: CASSLGVAQYF. CDR3 sequence (DNA): TGTGCCAGCAGCTTAGGAGTGGCCCAGTACTTC.

This clonotype was seen at least ten times. This chain connects TRBV15 to TRBJ1-2, with 8 bases that match TRBD1. V was pared by 0 bases and J by 4 bases, with 4 bases of the junction left unmatched. Germline V gives CDR1 LNHNV, CDR2 YYDKDF (reference sequence). The CDR3 has 15 residues. CDR3: CATSRDLGTGYGYTF. CDR3 bases: TGTGCCACCAGCAGAGATCTGGGGACAGGCTATGGCTACACCTTC.